The 9 T cell receptor beta chains below come from one sample, sequenced in a study of type 1 and type 2 diabetes patients (dated by TCRdb to 2016 to 2017). Sequencing was performed on an Illumina MiSeq. Genomic DNA from sorted T cell subsets was used as template for TCRbeta CDR3 amplification. The TCRbeta CDR3 region was amplified by multiplex PCR with 30 forward and 13 reverse primers. TCRdb handled the public reads itself, with Q25 trimming in fastp and clone calling in MiXCR, and kept productive beta chains. Rows matching on CDR3 protein sequence are summarized as one entry with the most common DNA and genes. The sample table contains 270,000 or so distinct CDR3 sequences; only one count was recorded for roughly 50% of them. 12% to 15% of the sample comes from the top ten. The sample was peripheral blood mononuclear cells (PBMCs). These receptors were taken from a man younger than 35 with type 2 diabetes.

In this sample, this clonotype turned up a few times. This chain uses TRBV7-2 with TRBJ1-1; TRBD1 agrees at 8 bases. The CDR3 covers 16 residues. The V segment lost 5 bases and the J segment 0 bases; nucleotides outside the gene matches: 8. Germline CDR1 is SGHTA and CDR2 is FQGNSA. The CDR3 protein is CASSEDRGRLNTEAFF. Here the CDR3 DNA reads TGTGCCAGCAGCGAAGACAGGGGCCGGCTGAACACTGAAGCTTTCTTT.

The chain carries TRBV30 and TRBJ2-7; weak D call: TRBD1 (6 bases). In germline, CDR1 is GTSNPN, CDR2 SVGIG (reference sequence). V dropped 1 base and J dropped 3 bases, with 19 bases sitting between them. The CDR3 totals 16 residues. CDR3 sequence reads: CAWSAVPLRDIYEQYF. Written as DNA, the CDR3 is TGTGCCTGGAGTGCTGTACCTTTACGGGACATCTACGAGCAGTACTTC. The complete variable domain, with remaining parts taken from reference TRBV30 and TRBJ2-7, reads SQTIHQWPATLVQPVGSPLSLECTVEGTSNPNLYWYRQAAGRGLQLLFYSVGIGQISSEVPQNLSASRPQDRQFILSSKKLLLSDSGFYLCAWSAVPLRDIYEQYFGPGTRLTVT.

The chain has TRBV6-9 and TRBJ2-7; a possible D gene is TRBD1 (6 bases). The end of the DNA fits TRBJ1-2 better, so the J call may be wrong. This CDR3 spans 13 amino acids. The V gene's germline CDR1 is MNHGY and CDR2 SVAAGI. DNA of the CDR3: TGTGCCAGCAGTGAATCCGGCAGGGGAGGCTACACCTTC. Translation gives CASSESGRGGYTF.

Remarks on this clonotype: This may stem from a read error, because a much larger clone lies one nucleotide away. The CDR3 end shows no conserved phenylalanine or tryptophan, and so a read error is likely. The chain joins TRBV19 to TRBJ1-1, with D possibly being TRBD1 (5 bases). This CDR3 has 14 residues. CDR1 LNHDA and CDR2 SQIVND come from the germline V gene (reference sequence). The germline V and J ends were trimmed by 3 bases and 1 base, with 9 bases remaining between them. CDR3 in amino acids: CASSIGGANTEAFI. In DNA form, the CDR3 reads TGTGCCAGTAGTATTGGGGGAGCGAACACTGAAGCTTTCATT.

This clonotype has just a few counts. The J gene is TRBJ2-7, the V gene TRBV25-1; 7 bases are a match to TRBD1. J was trimmed by 9 bases and V by 0 bases; bases with no gene match: 11. Germline CDR1 reads MGHDK; CDR2 reads SYGVNS. The CDR3 spans 15 residues. CDR3 region: CASSEYWTGPTRQYF. The CDR3 DNA follows: TGTGCCAGCAGTGAATATTGGACAGGACCTACTAGGCAGTACTTC.

The genes are TRBV12-3 or TRBV12-4 and TRBJ2-1; perhaps TRBD1 as D (6 bases). The V end lost 3 bases, the J end lost 7 bases, and 19 bases lay between the germline ends. CDR3 length equals 16 residues. In DNA, the CDR3 is TGTGCCAGCAGTTTTGGGGGCTCGTTAGGGGTGAATGAGCAGTTCTTC. This gives the protein CASSFGGSLGVNEQFF.

The J gene is TRBJ2-7, the V gene TRBV12-3 or TRBV12-4; D perhaps matches TRBD1 (6 bases). Trimming stripped 6 bases from V and 3 bases from J, with 18 bases between. The length of the CDR3 is 15 residues. The DNA for the CDR3 is TGTGCCAGCAGCGTAGCAACAGGGTCTATCTACGAGCAGTACTTC. Residues: CASSVATGSIYEQYF.

This chain uses TRBV10-1 with TRBJ2-7, with D perhaps matching TRBD1 (6 bases). The CDR3 is made up of 15 amino acids. The germline CDR1 and CDR2 sequences are WNHNN and SYGVQD (reference sequence). Deletions cut 6 bases from V and 7 bases from J, with 22 bases between. CDR3 residues: CASSTERTDQGEQYF. DNA for the CDR3: TGCGCCAGCAGCACAGAAAGGACGGACCAGGGGGAGCAGTACTTC.

This clonotype occurred a few times. V and J are TRBV6-5 and TRBJ1-2; TRBD1 might be the D (5 bases). This CDR3 contains 14 residues. The V end lost 2 bases, the J end lost 0 bases, and 7 bases lay between the germline ends. Per germline, CDR1 MNHEY and CDR2 SVGAGI. Written as DNA, the CDR3 is TGTGCCAGCAGTTACCGGGGCGCTAACTATGGCTACACCTTC. Residues: CASSYRGANYGYTF.